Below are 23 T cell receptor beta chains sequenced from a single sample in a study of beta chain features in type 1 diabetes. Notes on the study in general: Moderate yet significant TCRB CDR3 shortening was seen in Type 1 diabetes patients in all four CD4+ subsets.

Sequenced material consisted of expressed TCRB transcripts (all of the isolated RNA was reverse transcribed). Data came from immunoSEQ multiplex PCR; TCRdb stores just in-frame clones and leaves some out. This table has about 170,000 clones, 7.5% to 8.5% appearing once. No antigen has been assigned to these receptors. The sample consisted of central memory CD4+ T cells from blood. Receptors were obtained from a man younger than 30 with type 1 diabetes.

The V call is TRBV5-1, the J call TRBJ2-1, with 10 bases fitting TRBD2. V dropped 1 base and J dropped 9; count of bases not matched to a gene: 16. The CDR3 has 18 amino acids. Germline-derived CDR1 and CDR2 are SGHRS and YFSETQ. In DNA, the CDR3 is TGCGCCAGCAGCTTGTTCCCCCTGAGCGGGAGGGCCTCGGGTGAGCAGTTCTTC. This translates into CASSLFPLSGRASGEQFF.

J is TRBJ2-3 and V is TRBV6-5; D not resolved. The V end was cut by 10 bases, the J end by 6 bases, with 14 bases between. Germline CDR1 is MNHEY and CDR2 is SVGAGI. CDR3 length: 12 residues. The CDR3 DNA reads TGTGCCACCAAAACGGAGTCGGATACGCAGTATTTT. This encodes CATKTESDTQYF.

The CDR3 region is CASSTGLADTSVGELFF. CDR3 sequence (DNA): TGCGCCAGCAGCACTGGACTAGCGGATACCTCTGTCGGGGAGCTGTTTTTT. V and J are TRBV5-1 and TRBJ2-2; 10 bases are a match to TRBD2. V lost 4 bases, J lost 7 bases, and 13 bases stayed unmatched. This CDR3 spans 17 amino acids. Germline V CDR1 and CDR2: SGHRS, YFSETQ.

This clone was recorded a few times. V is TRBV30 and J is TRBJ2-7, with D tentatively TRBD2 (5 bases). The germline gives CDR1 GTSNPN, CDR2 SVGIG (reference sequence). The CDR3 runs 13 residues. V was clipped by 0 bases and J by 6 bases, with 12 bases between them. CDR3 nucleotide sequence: TGTGCCTGGAGTGTATGGTTAGCGCGCGAGCAGTACTTC. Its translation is CAWSVWLAREQYF. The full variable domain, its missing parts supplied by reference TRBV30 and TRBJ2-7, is SQTIHQWPATLVQPVGSPLSLECTVEGTSNPNLYWYRQAAGRGLQLLFYSVGIGQISSEVPQNLSASRPQDRQFILSSKKLLLSDSGFYLCAWSVWLAREQYFGPGTRLTVT.

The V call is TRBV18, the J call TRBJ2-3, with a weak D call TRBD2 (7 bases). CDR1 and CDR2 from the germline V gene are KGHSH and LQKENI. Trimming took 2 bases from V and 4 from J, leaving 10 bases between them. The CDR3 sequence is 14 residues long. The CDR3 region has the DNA TGTGCCAGCTCACCATCGGGGGGCGCAGATACGCAGTATTTT. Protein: CASSPSGGADTQYF. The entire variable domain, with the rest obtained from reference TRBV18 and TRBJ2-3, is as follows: NAGVMQNPRHLVRRRGQEARLRCSPMKGHSHVYWYRQLPEEGLKFMVYLQKENIIDESGMPKERFSAEFPKEGPSILRIQQVVRGDSAAYFCASSPSGGADTQYFGPGTRLTVL.

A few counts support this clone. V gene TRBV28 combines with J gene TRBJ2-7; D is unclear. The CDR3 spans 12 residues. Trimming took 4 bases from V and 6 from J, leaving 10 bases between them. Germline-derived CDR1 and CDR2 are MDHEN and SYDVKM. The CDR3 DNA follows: TGTGCCAGCAGTTCCCCCGTTTCCGAGCAGTACTTC. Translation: CASSSPVSEQYF. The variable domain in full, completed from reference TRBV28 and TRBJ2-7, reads DVKVTQSSRYLVKRTGEKVFLECVQDMDHENMFWYRQDPGLGLRLIYFSYDVKMKEKGDIPEGYSVSREKKERFSLILESASTNQTSMYLCASSSPVSEQYFGPGTRLTVT.

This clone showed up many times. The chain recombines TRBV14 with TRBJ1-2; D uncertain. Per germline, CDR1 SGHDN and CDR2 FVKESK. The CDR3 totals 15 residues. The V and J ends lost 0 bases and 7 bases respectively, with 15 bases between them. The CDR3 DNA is TGTGCCAGCAGCCAAGATAGGGAGCGGTCCCGTGGCTACACCTTC. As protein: CASSQDRERSRGYTF.

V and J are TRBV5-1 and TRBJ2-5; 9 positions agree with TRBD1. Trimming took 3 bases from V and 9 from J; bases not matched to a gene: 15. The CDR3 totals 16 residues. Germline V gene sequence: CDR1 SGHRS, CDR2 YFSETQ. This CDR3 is CASSSASGQGIVAQYF. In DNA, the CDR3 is TGCGCCAGCAGCTCCGCCTCGGGACAGGGTATTGTGGCCCAGTACTTC.

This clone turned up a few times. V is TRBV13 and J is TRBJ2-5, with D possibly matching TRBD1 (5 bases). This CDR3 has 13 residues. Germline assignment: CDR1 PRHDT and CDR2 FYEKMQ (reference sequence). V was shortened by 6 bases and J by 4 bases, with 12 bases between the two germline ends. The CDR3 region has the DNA TGTGCCAGCAGTCCCAGGGTAGGAGAGACCCAGTACTTC. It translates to CASSPRVGETQYF. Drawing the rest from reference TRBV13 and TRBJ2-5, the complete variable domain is AAGVIQSPRHLIKEKRETATLKCYPIPRHDTVYWYQQGPGQDPQFLISFYEKMQSDKGSIPDRFSAQQFSDYHSELNMSSLELGDSALYFCASSPRVGETQYFGPGTRLLVL.

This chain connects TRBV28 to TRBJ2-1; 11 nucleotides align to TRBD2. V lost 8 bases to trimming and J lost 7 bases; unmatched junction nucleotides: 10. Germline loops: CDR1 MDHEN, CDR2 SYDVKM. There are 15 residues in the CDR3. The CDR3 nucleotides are TGTGCCAGCGGGATAGCGGGGGGGCCGGGGAATGAGCAGTTCTTC. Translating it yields CASGIAGGPGNEQFF.

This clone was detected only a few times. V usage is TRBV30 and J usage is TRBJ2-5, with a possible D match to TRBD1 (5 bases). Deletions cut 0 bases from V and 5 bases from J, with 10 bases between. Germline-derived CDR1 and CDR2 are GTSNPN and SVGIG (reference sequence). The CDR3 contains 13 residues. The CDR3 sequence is CAWSVRGGETQYF. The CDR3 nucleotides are TGTGCCTGGAGTGTAAGGGGTGGGGAGACCCAGTACTTC.

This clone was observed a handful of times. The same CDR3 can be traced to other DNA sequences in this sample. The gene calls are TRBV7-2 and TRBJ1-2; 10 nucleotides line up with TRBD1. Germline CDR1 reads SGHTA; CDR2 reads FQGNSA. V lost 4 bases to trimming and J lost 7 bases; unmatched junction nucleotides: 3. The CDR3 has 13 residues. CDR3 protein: CASSSGQGLGYTF. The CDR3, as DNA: TGTGCCAGCAGCTCGGGACAGGGGCTTGGCTACACCTTC.

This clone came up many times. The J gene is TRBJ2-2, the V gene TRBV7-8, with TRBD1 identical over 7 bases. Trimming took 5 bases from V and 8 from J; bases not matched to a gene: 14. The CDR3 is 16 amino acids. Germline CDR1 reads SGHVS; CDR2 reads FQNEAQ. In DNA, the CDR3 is TGTGCCAGCAGCATACAGGGGCGCGTGTCAATGGGGGAGCTGTTTTTT. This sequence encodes CASSIQGRVSMGELFF.

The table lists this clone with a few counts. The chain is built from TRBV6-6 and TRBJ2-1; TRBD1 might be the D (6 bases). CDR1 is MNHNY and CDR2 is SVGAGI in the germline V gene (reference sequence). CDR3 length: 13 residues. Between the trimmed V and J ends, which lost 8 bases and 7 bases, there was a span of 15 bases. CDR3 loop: CASLLDSRNEQFF. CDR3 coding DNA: TGTGCCAGCCTCCTGGACAGCAGGAATGAGCAGTTCTTC.

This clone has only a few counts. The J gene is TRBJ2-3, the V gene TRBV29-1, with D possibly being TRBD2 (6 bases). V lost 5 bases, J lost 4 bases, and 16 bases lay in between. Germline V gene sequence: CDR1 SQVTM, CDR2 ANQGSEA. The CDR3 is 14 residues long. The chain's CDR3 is CSVFAGTSPDTQYF. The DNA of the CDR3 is TGCAGCGTTTTTGCGGGAACGAGTCCAGATACGCAGTATTTT.

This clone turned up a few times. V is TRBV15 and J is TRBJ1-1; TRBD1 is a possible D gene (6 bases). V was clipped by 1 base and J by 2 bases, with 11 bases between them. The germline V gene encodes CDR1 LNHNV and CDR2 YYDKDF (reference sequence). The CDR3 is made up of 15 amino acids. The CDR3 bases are TGTGCCACCAGCAGAGGCAGGGGAGTAAACACTGAAGCTTTCTTT. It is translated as CATSRGRGVNTEAFF.

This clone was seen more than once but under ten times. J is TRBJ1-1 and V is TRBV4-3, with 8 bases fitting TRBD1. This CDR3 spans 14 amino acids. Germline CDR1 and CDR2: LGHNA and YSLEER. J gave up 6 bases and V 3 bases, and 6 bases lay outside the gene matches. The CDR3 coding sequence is TGCGCCAGCAGCCAGACGCACAGGGGGTCTGAAGCTTTCTTT. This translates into CASSQTHRGSEAFF.

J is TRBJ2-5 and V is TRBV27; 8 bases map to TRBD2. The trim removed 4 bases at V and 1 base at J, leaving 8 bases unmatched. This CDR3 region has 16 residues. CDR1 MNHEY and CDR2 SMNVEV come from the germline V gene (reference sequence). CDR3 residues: CASSSTEAGVQETQYF. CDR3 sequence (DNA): TGTGCCAGCAGTTCGACCGAAGCGGGGGTCCAAGAGACCCAGTACTTC.

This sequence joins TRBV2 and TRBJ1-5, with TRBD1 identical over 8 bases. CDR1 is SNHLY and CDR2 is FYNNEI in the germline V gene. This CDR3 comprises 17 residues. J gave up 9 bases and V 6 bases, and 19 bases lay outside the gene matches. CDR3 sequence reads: CASRDLQGTGEGRPQHF. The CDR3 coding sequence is TGTGCCAGCAGGGACCTACAAGGGACAGGTGAGGGGCGGCCCCAGCATTTT.

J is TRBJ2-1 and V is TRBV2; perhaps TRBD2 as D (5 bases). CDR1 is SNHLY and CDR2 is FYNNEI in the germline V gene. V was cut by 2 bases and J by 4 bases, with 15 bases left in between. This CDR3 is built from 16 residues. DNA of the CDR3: TGTGCCAGCAGTGAATTGAGTCTAGCCCCATACAATGAGCAGTTCTTC. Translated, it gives CASSELSLAPYNEQFF.

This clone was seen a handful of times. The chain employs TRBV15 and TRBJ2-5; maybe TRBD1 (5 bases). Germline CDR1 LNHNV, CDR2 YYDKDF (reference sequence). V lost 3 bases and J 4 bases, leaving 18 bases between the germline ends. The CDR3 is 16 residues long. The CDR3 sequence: CATSSGHTGVGETQYF. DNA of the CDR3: TGTGCCACCAGCAGTGGGCATACAGGCGTTGGAGAGACCCAGTACTTC.

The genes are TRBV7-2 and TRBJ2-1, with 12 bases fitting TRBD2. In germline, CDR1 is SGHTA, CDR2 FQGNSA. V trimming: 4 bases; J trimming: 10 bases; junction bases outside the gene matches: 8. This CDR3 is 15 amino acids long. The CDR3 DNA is TGTGCCAGCAGCTCCGGACTAGCGGGAAGGTGGGAGCAGTTCTTC. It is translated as CASSSGLAGRWEQFF.

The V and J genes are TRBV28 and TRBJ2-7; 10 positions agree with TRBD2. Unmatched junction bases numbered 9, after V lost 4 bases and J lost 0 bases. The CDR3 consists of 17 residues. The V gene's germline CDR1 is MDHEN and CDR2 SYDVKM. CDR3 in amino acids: CASSSSGLADSSYEQYF. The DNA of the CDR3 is TGTGCCAGCAGTTCTAGCGGACTAGCGGACAGCTCCTACGAGCAGTACTTC.